This T cell receptor (beta chain) derives from a study of T cell responses to AZD1222 COVID-19 vaccine. Assay used: immunoSEQ multiplex PCR; TCRdb lists only in-frame clones, some missing. This sample yields around 140,000 clones, of which 80% to 95% are seen a single time; 1.7% belongs to the top ten. Study-wide findings and caveats: The donors showed a predominance of white British ancestry and of females, with possible underestimation of clonal diversity. Baseline seropositivity occurred in only a handful of AZD1222 recipients. Repertoires were obtained only post-peak T cell response.

Concerning this clone itself: No antigen is known for it.

This TCR was sampled from an adult in good health. Sequences were derived from peripheral blood, sampled on day 0 of AZD1222 vaccination.

The CDR3 DNA reads TGTGCCAGCGCGGGGGGTTGGAGCAATCAGCCCCAGCATTTT. The encoded protein is CASAGGWSNQPQHF. The chain employs TRBV6-5 and TRBJ1-5; possibly TRBD1 for D (5 bases). This CDR3 has 14 amino acids. The V gene's germline CDR1 is MNHEY and CDR2 SVGAGI. Trimming removed 8 bases at V and 1 base at J, with 12 bases between.